This T cell receptor (beta chain) came from a study of spatial heterogeneity in lung cancer (dated by TCRdb to between 2019 and 2020). Context from the whole study: Beta-chain transcripts were consistently detected in greater numbers than alpha-chain transcripts, which likely reflected higher beta-chain transcript abundance. In the raw uncorrected reads, each unique combination of TCR and UMI appeared more than ten times on average. In non-small cell lung cancer, the study quantitatively compared TCR alpha and beta repertoires across several tumor regions, matched nontumor lung, and blood. TCR repertoire features were related to nonsynonymous mutation counts determined by whole-exome sequencing of tumor tissue. At surgery, 220 tumor regions, 64 matched nontumor lung samples and more than 50 PBMC samples were TCR-sequenced for both alpha and beta chains. Summary of the overall study and its limitations: Ubiquitous expanded tumor TCRs were found in blood more often at tumor resection than at routine follow-up. Confirming at a functional level the hypothesis that regional TCRs recognize regional mutations was considered to require additional single-cell paired TCR alpha and beta sequencing.

The sample's time point label, in plain terms: sample taken at primary tumor resection. The donors were 72 patients from the lung TRACERx cohort who had early-stage, untreated non-small cell lung cancer. Whole RNA extracted from tumor and nontumor lung tissue, or from cryopreserved PBMC samples, was used for TCR sequencing without cell sorting. Only patients with enough RNA available from two or more tumor regions were chosen for TCR sequencing. The CDR3 contains 13 residues, cysteine and phenylalanine counted. Only CDR3 DNA remains: 39 bases, in frame from the first base. V and J are truncated by 1 base and 7 bases respectively, leaving an intervening sequence of 8 bases. Taken from the germline V gene, the CDR1 and CDR2 loops are SGHRS and YFSETQ. About this clonotype itself: Its antigen is not yet known. No quality values exist for individual bases; no much larger clone is one base distant.

Library generation was performed with 5' RACE. Sequencing took place on a NextSeq 500. To allow correction of PCR and sequencing errors, the TCR library protocol tagged every TCR cDNA molecule with a unique molecular identifier. The study's own analysis went as follows. TCR identification, UMI-based error correction and CDR3 extraction were all carried out with Decombinator tools. Expanded TCRs were defined as those above a frequency of 2 per 1,000, corresponding to the top 1% of the tumor frequency distribution. Renyi diversity was calculated using the R vegan package after each repertoire was subsampled 100 times to 5,000 TCRs. CDR3 similarity networks were built from amino acid triplet string-kernel similarity, connecting CDR3s with pairwise similarity above 0.82. TCRdb reprocessing: public reads trimmed at Q25 with fastp, clones called with MiXCR, in-frame beta chains kept. Entries that share a CDR3 protein sequence are merged under the most common genes and DNA. What appears here as the V and J calls and clone size reflects TCRdb's work, not the paper's. The sample contains over 45,000 distinct CDR3 sequences, over 4.5% of them found a single time. The ten largest make up around 10% of the sample.

Sequencing used PBMCs, obtained at surgery. This receptor was obtained from a male donor with early-stage non-small cell lung cancer. The sequence joins TRBV5-1 to TRBJ2-2, with the D gene call left open. The CDR3 reads as follows: CASSLNSGGELFF. The DNA sequence reads TGCGCCAGCAGCTTGAACTCTGGCGGGGAGCTGTTTTTT.